This T cell receptor beta chain was found in a study of CD4 T cells in relation to SARS-CoV-2 and coronaviruses. As for the study in general: Convalescent donors were aged about 20 to 75, with median roughly 40 years.

The CDR3 totals 15 residues. Germline V gene data show CDR1 as KGHSH and CDR2 as LQKENI. The ends lost 0 bases at V and 9 bases at J; junction bases unmatched: 2. As for this clone: What it binds is unknown.

Deep TCR-beta sequencing used DNA from uncultured naive and memory CD4+ T cells. Clones were sequenced by immunoSEQ multiplex PCR, and TCRdb holds only the in-frame ones, with some missing. The sample contains about 11,000 clones, around 87% of which appear only once. Study results and caveats: Monoreactive clones expanded significantly more to SARS-CoV-2 than crossreactive clones did.

The TCR was taken from an adult with COVID-19. Sequencing was carried out using naive CD4+ T cells from PBMCs. The subset: naive CD4+ T cells isolated by negative enrichment. The chain employs TRBV18 and TRBJ2-2; 12 bases agree with TRBD1. Here the CDR3 DNA reads TGTGCCAGCTCACCACCGGGACAGGGGGCTCGGGAGCTGTTTTTT. It specifies CASSPPGQGARELFF.